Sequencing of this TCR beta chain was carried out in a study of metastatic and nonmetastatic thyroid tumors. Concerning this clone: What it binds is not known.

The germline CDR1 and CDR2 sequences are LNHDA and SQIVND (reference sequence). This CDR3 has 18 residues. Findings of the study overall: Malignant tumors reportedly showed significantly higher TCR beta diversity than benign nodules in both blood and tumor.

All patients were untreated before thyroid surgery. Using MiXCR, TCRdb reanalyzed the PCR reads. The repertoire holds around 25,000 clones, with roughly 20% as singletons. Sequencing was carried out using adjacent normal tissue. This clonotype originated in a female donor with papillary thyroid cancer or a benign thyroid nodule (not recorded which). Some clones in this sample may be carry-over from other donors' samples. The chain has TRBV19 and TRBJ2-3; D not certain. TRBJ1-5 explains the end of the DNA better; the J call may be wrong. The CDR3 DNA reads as TGTGCCAGTAGTAACCGACTAGCGGGAGGGTCTAGCACAGATGCGCAGCATTTT. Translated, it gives CASSNRLAGGSSTDAQHF.